This entry concerns a single T cell receptor (beta chain). The data originate from a study of blood T cell repertoires in COVID-19. Germline-derived CDR1 and CDR2 are MNHEY and SVGAGI. This CDR3 region has 13 residues. V lost 2 bases, J lost 10 bases, and 14 bases lay in between. Generated by immunoSEQ multiplex PCR, the TCRdb table keeps only in-frame clones and is missing some. Found here are hundreds of thousands of clones, approximately 90% of them singletons; the top ten hold roughly 3.1%. The sequence was collected from a young man with active or convalescent COVID-19. This chain uses TRBV6-5 with TRBJ2-5; TRBD1 might be the D (5 bases). Sequenced input: peripheral blood. The CDR3 region has the DNA TGTGCCAGCAGTTACGGGGCCCAAGGCGTCCAGTACTTC. It encodes CASSYGAQGVQYF.